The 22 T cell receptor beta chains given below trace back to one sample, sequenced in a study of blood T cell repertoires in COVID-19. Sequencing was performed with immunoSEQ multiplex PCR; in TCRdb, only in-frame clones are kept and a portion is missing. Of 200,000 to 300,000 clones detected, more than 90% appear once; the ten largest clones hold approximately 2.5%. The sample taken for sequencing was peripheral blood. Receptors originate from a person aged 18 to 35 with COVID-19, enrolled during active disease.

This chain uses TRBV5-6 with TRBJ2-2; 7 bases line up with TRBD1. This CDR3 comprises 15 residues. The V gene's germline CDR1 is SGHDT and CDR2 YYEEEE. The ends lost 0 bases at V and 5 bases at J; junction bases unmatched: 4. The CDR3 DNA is TGTGCCAGCAGCTTGGCGGCAGGGGGAACCGGGGAGCTGTTTTTT. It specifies CASSLAAGGTGELFF.

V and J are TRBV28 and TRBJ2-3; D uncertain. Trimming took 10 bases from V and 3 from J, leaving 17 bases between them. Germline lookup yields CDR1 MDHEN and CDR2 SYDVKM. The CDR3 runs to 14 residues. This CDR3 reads CATSLPLHTDTQYF. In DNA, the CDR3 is TGTGCCACCTCACTACCTCTACATACAGATACGCAGTATTTT.

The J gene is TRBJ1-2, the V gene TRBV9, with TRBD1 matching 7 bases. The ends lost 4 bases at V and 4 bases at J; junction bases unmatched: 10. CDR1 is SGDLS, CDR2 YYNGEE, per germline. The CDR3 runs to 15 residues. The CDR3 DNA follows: TGTGCCAGCAGCCCTGAGACAGGGAGGCTCTATGGCTACACCTTC. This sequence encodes CASSPETGRLYGYTF.

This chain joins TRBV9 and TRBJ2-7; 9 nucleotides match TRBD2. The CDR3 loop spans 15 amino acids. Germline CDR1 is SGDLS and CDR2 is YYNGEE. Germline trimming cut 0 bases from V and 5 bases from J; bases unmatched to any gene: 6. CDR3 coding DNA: TGTGCCAGCAGCGTAGGAGGCGGGAGGGGGGACGAGCAGTACTTC. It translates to CASSVGGGRGDEQYF.

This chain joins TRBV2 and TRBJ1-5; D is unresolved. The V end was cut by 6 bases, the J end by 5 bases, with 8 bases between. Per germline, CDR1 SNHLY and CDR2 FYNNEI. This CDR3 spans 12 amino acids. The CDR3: CASSPGDQPQHF. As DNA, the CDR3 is TGTGCCAGCAGCCCGGGAGATCAGCCCCAGCATTTT.

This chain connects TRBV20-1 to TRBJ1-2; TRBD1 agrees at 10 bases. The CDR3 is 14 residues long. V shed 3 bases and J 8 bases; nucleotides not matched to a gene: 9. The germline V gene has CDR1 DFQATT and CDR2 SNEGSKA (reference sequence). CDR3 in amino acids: CSASVPGQGSGYTF. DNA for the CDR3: TGCAGTGCTAGTGTACCGGGACAGGGGTCGGGCTACACCTTC.

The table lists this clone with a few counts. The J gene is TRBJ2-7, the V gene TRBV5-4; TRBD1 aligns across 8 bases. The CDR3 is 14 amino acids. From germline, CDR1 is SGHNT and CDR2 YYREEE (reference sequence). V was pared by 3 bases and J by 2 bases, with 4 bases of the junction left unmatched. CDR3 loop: CASSSQGGAYEQYF. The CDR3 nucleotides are TGTGCCAGCAGCTCACAGGGGGGCGCCTACGAGCAGTACTTC.

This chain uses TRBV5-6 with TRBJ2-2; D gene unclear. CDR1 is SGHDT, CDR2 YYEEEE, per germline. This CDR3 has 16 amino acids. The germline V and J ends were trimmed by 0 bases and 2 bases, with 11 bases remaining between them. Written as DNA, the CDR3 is TGTGCCAGCAGCTTGGGGAGTATTGGCAACACCGGGGAGCTGTTTTTT. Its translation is CASSLGSIGNTGELFF.

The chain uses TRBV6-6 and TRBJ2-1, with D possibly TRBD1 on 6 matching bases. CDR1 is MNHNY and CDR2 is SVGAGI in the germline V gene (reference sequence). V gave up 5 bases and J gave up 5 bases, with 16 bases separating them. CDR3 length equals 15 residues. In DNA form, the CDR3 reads TGTGCCAGCAGTGAGATACAGGGTTTGGACAATGAGCAGTTCTTC. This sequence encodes CASSEIQGLDNEQFF.

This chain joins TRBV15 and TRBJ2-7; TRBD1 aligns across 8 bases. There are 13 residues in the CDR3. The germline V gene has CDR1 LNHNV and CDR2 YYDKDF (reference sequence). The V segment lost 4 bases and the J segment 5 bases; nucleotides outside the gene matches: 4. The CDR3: CATSNRQGHEQYF. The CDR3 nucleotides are TGTGCCACCAGCAACCGACAGGGGCACGAGCAGTACTTC.

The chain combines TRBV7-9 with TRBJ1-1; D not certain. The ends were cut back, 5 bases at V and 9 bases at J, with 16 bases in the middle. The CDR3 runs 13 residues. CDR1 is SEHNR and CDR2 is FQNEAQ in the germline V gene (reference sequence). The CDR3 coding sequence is TGTGCCAGCAGCGGCATCGGAGCCCTCAAAGCTTTCTTT. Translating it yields CASSGIGALKAFF.

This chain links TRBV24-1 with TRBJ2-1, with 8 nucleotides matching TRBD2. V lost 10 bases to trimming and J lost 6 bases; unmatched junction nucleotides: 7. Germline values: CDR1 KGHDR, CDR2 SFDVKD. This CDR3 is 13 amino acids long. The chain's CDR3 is CATSGGTGNEQFF. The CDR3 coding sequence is TGTGCCACGAGCGGGGGCACAGGCAATGAGCAGTTCTTC.

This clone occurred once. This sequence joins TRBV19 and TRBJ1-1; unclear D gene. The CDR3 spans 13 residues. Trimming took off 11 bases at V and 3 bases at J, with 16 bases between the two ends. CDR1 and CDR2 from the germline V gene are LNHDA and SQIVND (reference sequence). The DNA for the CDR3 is TGTGCCGTACGAGGACTGATATACACTGAAGCTTTCTTT. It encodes CAVRGLIYTEAFF.

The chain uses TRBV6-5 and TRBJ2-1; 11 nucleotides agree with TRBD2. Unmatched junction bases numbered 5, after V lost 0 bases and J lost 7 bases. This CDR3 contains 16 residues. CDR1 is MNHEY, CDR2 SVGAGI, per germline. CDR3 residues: CASSYSMVAGGNEQFF. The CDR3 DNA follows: TGTGCCAGCAGTTACTCGATGGTAGCGGGAGGGAATGAGCAGTTCTTC.

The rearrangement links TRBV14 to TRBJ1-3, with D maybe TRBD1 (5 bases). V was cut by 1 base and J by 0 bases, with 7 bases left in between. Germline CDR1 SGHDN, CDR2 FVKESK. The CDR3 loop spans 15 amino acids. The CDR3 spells CASSQAGNSGNTIYF. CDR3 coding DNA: TGTGCCAGCAGCCAAGCAGGGAACTCTGGAAACACCATATATTTT. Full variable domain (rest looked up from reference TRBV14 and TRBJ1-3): EAGVTQFPSHSVIEKGQTVTLRCDPISGHDNLYWYRRVMGKEIKFLLHFVKESKQDESGMPNNRFLAERTGGTYSTLKVQPAELEDSGVYFCASSQAGNSGNTIYFGEGSWLTVV.

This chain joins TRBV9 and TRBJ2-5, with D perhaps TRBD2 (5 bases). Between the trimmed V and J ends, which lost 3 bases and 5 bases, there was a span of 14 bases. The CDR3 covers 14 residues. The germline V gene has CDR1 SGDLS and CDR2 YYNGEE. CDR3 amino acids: CASSAAGDYETQYF. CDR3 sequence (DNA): TGTGCCAGCAGCGCGGCGGGTGATTACGAGACCCAGTACTTC.

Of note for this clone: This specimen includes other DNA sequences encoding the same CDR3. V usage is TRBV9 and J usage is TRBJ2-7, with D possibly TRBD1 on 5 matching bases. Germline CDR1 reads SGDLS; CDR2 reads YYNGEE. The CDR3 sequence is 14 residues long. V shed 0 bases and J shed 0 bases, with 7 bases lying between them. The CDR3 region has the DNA TGTGCCAGCAGCGTAGGAGGACACTCCTACGAGCAGTACTTC. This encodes CASSVGGHSYEQYF.

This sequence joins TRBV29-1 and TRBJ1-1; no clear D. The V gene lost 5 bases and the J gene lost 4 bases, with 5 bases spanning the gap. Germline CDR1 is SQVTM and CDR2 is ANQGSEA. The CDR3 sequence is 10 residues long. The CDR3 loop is CSVFGTEAFF. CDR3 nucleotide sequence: TGCAGCGTTTTCGGCACTGAAGCTTTCTTT.

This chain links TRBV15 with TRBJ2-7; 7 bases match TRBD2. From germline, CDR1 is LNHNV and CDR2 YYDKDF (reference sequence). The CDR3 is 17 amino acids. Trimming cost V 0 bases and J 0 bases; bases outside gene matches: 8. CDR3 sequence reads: CATSRDRGVLSSYEQYF. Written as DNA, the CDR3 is TGTGCCACCAGCAGAGATCGGGGGGTCCTTAGCTCCTACGAGCAGTACTTC.

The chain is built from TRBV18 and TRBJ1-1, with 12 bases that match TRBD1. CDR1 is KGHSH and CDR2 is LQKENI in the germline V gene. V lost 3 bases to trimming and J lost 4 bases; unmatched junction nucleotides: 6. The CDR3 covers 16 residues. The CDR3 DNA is TGTGCCAGCTCACCGGCCGGGACAGGGGGCGGCACTGAAGCTTTCTTT. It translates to CASSPAGTGGGTEAFF. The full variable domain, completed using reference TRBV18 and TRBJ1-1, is NAGVMQNPRHLVRRRGQEARLRCSPMKGHSHVYWYRQLPEEGLKFMVYLQKENIIDESGMPKERFSAEFPKEGPSILRIQQVVRGDSAAYFCASSPAGTGGGTEAFFGQGTRLTVV.

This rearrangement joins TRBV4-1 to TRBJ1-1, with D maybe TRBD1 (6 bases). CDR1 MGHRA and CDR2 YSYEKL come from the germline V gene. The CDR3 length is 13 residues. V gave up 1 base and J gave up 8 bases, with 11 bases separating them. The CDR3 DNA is TGCGCCAGCAGCCAAGTCCAGGGGTTGGAAGCTTTCTTT. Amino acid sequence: CASSQVQGLEAFF.

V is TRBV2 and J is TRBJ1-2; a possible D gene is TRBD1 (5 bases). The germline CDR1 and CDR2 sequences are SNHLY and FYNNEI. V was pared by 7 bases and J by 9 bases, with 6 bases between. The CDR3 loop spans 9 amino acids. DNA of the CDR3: TGTGCCAGCACGGACAGCTACACCTTC. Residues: CASTDSYTF.